This TCR beta chain originates from a study of blood T cell repertoires in COVID-19. At the level of the study: Donors in the United States, Italy and Spain gave samples during acute or convalescent COVID-19.

Trimming left V 6 bases short and J 5 bases short, with 14 bases between. Germline V CDR1 and CDR2: LNHDA, SQIVND (reference sequence). The CDR3 is 14 amino acids. The study assigned cohorts using participant-reported clinical history. Repertoires were generated with immunoSEQ multiplex PCR, while TCRdb's copy carries only in-frame clones and drops some. The top ten hold approximately 6% of the sample, which has roughly 150,000 clones, around 81% seen once. The receptor's source is a man aged 35-49 years who had recovered from COVID-19. Material for sequencing was PBMCs or T cells enriched from blood (not recorded which). The chain couples TRBV19 to TRBJ1-5, with D possibly matching TRBD1 (6 bases). Here the CDR3 reads CASRTDRYYQPQHF. The CDR3, as DNA: TGTGCCAGTAGAACGGACAGATACTATCAGCCCCAGCATTTT.